The source of this T cell receptor (beta chain) is a study of CD8 T cells in Susac syndrome. Study-level results: The study acknowledged a relatively small number of individuals in its TCR sequencing and HLA analysis.

CDR1 and CDR2 from the germline V gene are LGHNA and YSLEER. Losses at the gene ends were 0 bases for V and 6 bases for J; bases not matched to a gene: 7. The CDR3 contains 17 residues. For this clonotype: The antigen is undetermined.

Random-hexamer reverse transcription was applied to about 0.45 to 1 ug RNA. TCRdb re-called the immunoSEQ multiplex PCR reads through MiXCR, storing one row per CDR3 protein. This sample has tens of thousands of distinct CDR3 sequences, with about 92% found just once. The chain combines TRBV4-3 with TRBJ2-3, with 12 bases lining up with TRBD2. This clonotype originated in a human donor with Susac syndrome. Sequencing input: CD4+ T cells from PBMCs. Here the CDR3 DNA reads TGCGCCAGCAGCCAAGATCAAGGACTAGCGGGGCAGGATACGCAGTATTTT. Protein product: CASSQDQGLAGQDTQYF.